The 23 T cell receptor beta chains presented below share a single source sample, sequenced in a study of T cell responses to AZD1222 COVID-19 vaccine. Clones were read by immunoSEQ multiplex PCR, and TCRdb kept only the in-frame ones, dropping some. This table holds 80,000 to 90,000 clones, about nine tenths found once. Sequences were derived from peripheral blood, sampled 28 days after the second AZD1222 dose. The receptors shown here come from an adult who received the AZD1222 COVID-19 vaccine.

J is TRBJ1-2 and V is TRBV3-1 (or the pseudogene TRBV3-2); 8 bases map to TRBD1. V lost 3 bases to trimming and J lost 4 bases; unmatched junction nucleotides: 7. The CDR3 has 15 amino acids. Germline lookup yields CDR1 LGHDT and CDR2 YNNKEL (reference sequence). The CDR3 nucleotides are TGTGCCAGCAGCCAGAGGCCAGGGGGCATCTATGGCTACACCTTC. This sequence encodes CASSQRPGGIYGYTF.

This clone was recorded only once. The CDR3 loop is CASSHSGGAQYF. As DNA, the CDR3 is TGTGCCAGCAGCCATAGCGGGGGGGCCCAGTATTTT. This chain connects TRBV14 to TRBJ2-3, with TRBD2 identical over 11 bases. CDR1 and CDR2 (germline): SGHDN, FVKESK. The CDR3 runs to 12 residues. V lost 3 bases to trimming and J lost 12 bases; unmatched junction nucleotides: 2.

The V gene is TRBV28, the J gene TRBJ2-5; 9 bases line up with TRBD1. V was pared by 6 bases and J by 4 bases, with 6 bases of the junction left unmatched. The V gene's germline CDR1 is MDHEN and CDR2 SYDVKM. The CDR3 is 14 residues long. This chain's CDR3 is CASSETGGAETQYF. The DNA of the CDR3 is TGTGCCAGCAGCGAGACAGGGGGGGCAGAGACCCAGTACTTC. The entire variable domain, with the rest obtained from reference TRBV28 and TRBJ2-5, is as follows: DVKVTQSSRYLVKRTGEKVFLECVQDMDHENMFWYRQDPGLGLRLIYFSYDVKMKEKGDIPEGYSVSREKKERFSLILESASTNQTSMYLCASSETGGAETQYFGPGTRLLVL.

This chain joins TRBV7-9 and TRBJ1-5; D call uncertain. There are 16 residues in the CDR3. CDR1 SEHNR and CDR2 FQNEAQ come from the germline V gene (reference sequence). Trimming pared 5 bases from V and 1 base from J, leaving 15 bases between. CDR3 amino acids: CASSPLGPGSNQPQHF. The CDR3 DNA follows: TGTGCCAGCAGCCCGCTCGGGCCGGGAAGCAATCAGCCCCAGCATTTT. The full variable domain, its missing parts supplied by reference TRBV7-9 and TRBJ1-5, is DTGVSQNPRHKITKRGQNVTFRCDPISEHNRLYWYRQTLGQGPEFLTYFQNEAQLEKSRLLSDRFSAERPKGSFSTLEIQRTEQGDSAMYLCASSPLGPGSNQPQHFGDGTRLSIL.

The chain links TRBV5-1 to TRBJ1-6; no clear D gene. The CDR3 sequence is 15 residues long. Trimming left V 6 bases short and J 7 bases short, with 17 bases between. Germline V gene lookup returns CDR1 SGHRS and CDR2 YFSETQ. CDR3 sequence: CASKVGSQENSPLHF. The CDR3 region has the DNA TGCGCCAGCAAGGTTGGAAGTCAGGAAAATTCACCCCTCCACTTT.

CDR3 in DNA: TGTGCCAGCAGTTACCAGACTAGCGGGAATGAGCAGTTCTTC. Translated, it gives CASSYQTSGNEQFF. V and J are TRBV6-5 and TRBJ2-1; 10 bases align to TRBD2. In germline, CDR1 is MNHEY, CDR2 SVGAGI. This CDR3 contains 14 residues. The V gene end was trimmed by 2 bases and the J gene end by 7 bases; junction bases not matched to a gene: 2.

The sample holds a few counts of this clone. The rearrangement links TRBV28 to TRBJ1-6; D ambiguous. The CDR3 totals 16 residues. V lost 4 bases to trimming and J lost 6 bases, with 16 bases between them. Per germline, CDR1 MDHEN and CDR2 SYDVKM. CDR3 coding DNA: TGTGCCAGCAGTTCCGCCCGGGCGGACTTTAATTCACCCCTCCACTTT. It yields the protein CASSSARADFNSPLHF.

This chain uses TRBV29-1 with TRBJ2-7; D could derive from TRBD1 or TRBD2 (6 bases each). The germline gives CDR1 SQVTM, CDR2 ANQGSEA. Trimming cost V 7 bases and J 2 bases, with 12 bases left between them. There are 12 residues in the CDR3. DNA of the CDR3: TGCAGCGCAGGGGCGGGAACCTACGAGCAGTACTTC. Translating it yields CSAGAGTYEQYF.

This chain connects TRBV5-6 to TRBJ2-5; D may match TRBD1 or TRBD2 (5 bases each). Germline CDR1 SGHDT, CDR2 YYEEEE. V dropped 3 bases and J dropped 5 bases, with 14 bases sitting between them. The CDR3 has 14 amino acids. CDR3 region: CASSSVRGWETQYF. For the CDR3, the DNA is TGTGCCAGCAGCTCGGTACGGGGCTGGGAGACCCAGTACTTC. Combining the CDR3 with reference TRBV5-6 and TRBJ2-5 gives the whole variable domain DAGVTQSPTHLIKTRGQQVTLRCSPKSGHDTVSWYQQALGQGPQFIFQYYEEEERQRGNFPDRFSGHQFPNYSSELNVNALLLGDSALYLCASSSVRGWETQYFGPGTRLLVL.

V usage is TRBV25-1 and J usage is TRBJ1-6; the match to TRBD1 covers 7 bases. The germline gives CDR1 MGHDK, CDR2 SYGVNS. The CDR3 has 15 residues. Trimming cost V 1 base and J 11 bases; bases outside gene matches: 8. Here the CDR3 reads CASSESRQGGTPLHF. The CDR3 DNA reads as TGTGCCAGCAGTGAATCGCGGCAGGGGGGTACACCCCTCCACTTT.

This clone showed up just once. The same CDR3 arises from other DNA sequences in this sample as well. The chain carries TRBV4-1 and TRBJ2-5; no clear D. The CDR3 is made up of 13 amino acids. Trimming took off 0 bases at V and 5 bases at J, with 7 bases between the two ends. Germline CDR1 is MGHRA and CDR2 is YSYEKL. The CDR3 here is CASSQDPEETQYF. As DNA, the CDR3 is TGCGCCAGCAGCCAAGATCCCGAGGAGACCCAGTACTTC.

This sequence joins TRBV28 and TRBJ1-1; possibly TRBD1 for D (6 bases). The CDR3 is 14 residues long. V lost 2 bases and J 0 bases, leaving 7 bases between the germline ends. Germline V gives CDR1 MDHEN, CDR2 SYDVKM. CDR3 coding DNA: TGTGCCAGCAGTTTAAGGGGGGTGAACACTGAAGCTTTCTTT. Its translation: CASSLRGVNTEAFF.

The J gene is TRBJ2-2, the V gene TRBV5-6; 7 nucleotides line up with TRBD2. The V gene's germline CDR1 is SGHDT and CDR2 YYEEEE. The CDR3 is 15 amino acids. V lost 1 base to trimming and J lost 5 bases; unmatched junction nucleotides: 5. CDR3 protein: CASSLWGLLTGELFF. CDR3 bases: TGTGCCAGCAGCTTGTGGGGACTACTTACCGGGGAGCTGTTTTTT.

J is TRBJ2-5 and V is TRBV5-4, with D possibly TRBD2 on 6 matching bases. The CDR3 extends over 13 amino acids. V lost 4 bases and J 3 bases, leaving 10 bases between the germline ends. CDR1 and CDR2 from the germline V gene are SGHNT and YYREEE (reference sequence). Here the CDR3 reads CASSPPGEETQYF. CDR3 DNA: TGTGCCAGCAGCCCCCCGGGGGAAGAGACCCAGTACTTC.

This sequence joins TRBV19 and TRBJ1-6, with TRBD1 matching over 10 bases. The V segment lost 3 bases and the J segment 10 bases; nucleotides outside the gene matches: 9. The CDR3 is 16 residues long. Germline CDR1 reads LNHDA; CDR2 reads SQIVND (reference sequence). The CDR3 loop is CASSMPGTGVKSPLHF. The CDR3 DNA follows: TGTGCCAGTAGTATGCCTGGGACAGGGGTAAAGTCACCCCTCCACTTT.

The gene calls are TRBV5-5 and TRBJ2-3, with D perhaps matching TRBD1 or TRBD2 (5 bases each). The CDR3 has 13 amino acids. Trimming took off 2 bases at V and 7 bases at J, with 11 bases between the two ends. CDR1 is SGHKS and CDR2 is YYEKEE in the germline V gene (reference sequence). CDR3 in DNA: TGTGCCAGCAGCTTAGAGGGGACGCATACGCAGTATTTT. This sequence encodes CASSLEGTHTQYF. Together with reference TRBV5-5 and TRBJ2-3, the CDR3 gives the full variable domain: DAGVTQSPTHLIKTRGQQVTLRCSPISGHKSVSWYQQVLGQGPQFIFQYYEKEERGRGNFPDRFSARQFPNYSSELNVNALLLGDSALYLCASSLEGTHTQYFGPGTRLTVL.

This chain connects TRBV28 to TRBJ2-5; D ambiguous. Germline V lookup: CDR1 MDHEN, CDR2 SYDVKM. This CDR3 is built from 13 residues. Trimming left V 8 bases short and J 2 bases short, with 12 bases between. Here the CDR3 DNA reads TGTGCCAGCGGCCGACGGAATCAAGAGACCCAGTACTTC. Its protein product is CASGRRNQETQYF.

CDR3 sequence (DNA): TGTGCCACCAGCAGAGATATAGGGGGGGCTAATGAAAAACTGTTTTTT. Amino acid sequence: CATSRDIGGANEKLFF. V usage is TRBV15 and J usage is TRBJ1-4; a possible D gene is TRBD1 (6 bases). The CDR3 is 16 residues long. The germline V gene encodes CDR1 LNHNV and CDR2 YYDKDF (reference sequence). Trimming stripped 0 bases from V and 3 bases from J, with 11 bases between.

The chain carries TRBV4-3 and TRBJ1-2; D is perhaps TRBD1 (6 bases). Trimming removed 1 base from V and 4 bases from J, with 31 bases in between. This CDR3 is built from 21 residues. Germline lookup yields CDR1 LGHNA and CDR2 YSLEER. CDR3 nucleotides: TGCGCCAGCAGCCAAGGGGGCCAGGGGTCAGGCCGCGGTGGTGGAATCTATGGCTACACCTTC. As protein: CASSQGGQGSGRGGGIYGYTF.

The CDR3 loop reads CASSTTYSGNTIYF. CDR3 sequence (DNA): TGTGCCAGCAGCACCACCTACTCTGGAAACACCATATATTTT. The chain joins TRBV6-5 to TRBJ1-3; D unclear. This CDR3 is built from 14 residues. Germline V gene lookup returns CDR1 MNHEY and CDR2 SVGAGI. The V and J ends lost 6 bases and 0 bases respectively, with 9 bases between them.

The table lists this clone with a few counts. The same CDR3 is also encoded by other DNA sequences in this sample. The J gene is TRBJ2-3, the V gene TRBV24-1, with TRBD1 identical over 10 bases. V was clipped by 2 bases and J by 3 bases; unmatched bases: 4. Per the germline V gene, CDR1 is KGHDR and CDR2 is SFDVKD. CDR3 length: 16 amino acids. CDR3 DNA sequence: TGTGCCACCAGTGATTCCGGGACAGGGGTGACAGATACGCAGTATTTT. Translating gives CATSDSGTGVTDTQYF.

The rearrangement links TRBV28 to TRBJ1-2; D unclear. Trimming shortened V by 5 bases and J by 8 bases, and 18 bases separated the two germline ends. The CDR3 extends over 14 amino acids. Germline V gene sequence: CDR1 MDHEN, CDR2 SYDVKM. CDR3 in DNA: TGTGCCAGCAGTCTCTCCGGACGGCCTGACGGCTACACCTTC. Its protein is CASSLSGRPDGYTF.

This chain's CDR3 is CASSPGGGLGYTF. The CDR3 DNA reads TGTGCCAGCAGCCCCGGGGGGGGGCTCGGCTACACCTTC. The chain couples TRBV14 to TRBJ1-2; possibly TRBD1 for D (6 bases). Germline V CDR1 and CDR2: SGHDN, FVKESK. Trimming took 4 bases from V and 8 from J, leaving 14 bases between them. The CDR3 consists of 13 residues.